This TCR beta chain was captured in a study of T cells expressing NK-cell markers. Across the whole study: Seven sequenced donors out of eight were HCMV-seropositive, one seronegative.

Germline values: CDR1 SQVTM, CDR2 ANQGSEA. The CDR3 spans 12 residues. TCRdb reworked the 5' RACE reads into one entry per CDR3 protein, no DNA. The listing records under 2,500 distinct CDR3 sequences. This clonotype is medium-sized (0.01 to 0.1%) by frequency. Its matching antigen is unknown. The study, taken as a whole, reports: There remained a lack of clarity about HCMV specificity of expanded NKG2C+ T cell clones.

The specimen was blood T cells: a sorted CD56 or NKG2C T cell subset, CD4+ or CD8+ T cells, or bulk PBMC T cells (not recorded which). This clonotype originated in a woman aged 18 to 35 in good health. The chain employs TRBV29-1 and TRBJ1-1. The CDR3 loop reads CSVIEGGTEAFF.